Shown below are 3 T cell receptor beta chains from a single sample sequenced in a study of T cell changes during pregnancy in multiple sclerosis. TCRdb keeps only in-frame clones here, not all; method: immunoSEQ multiplex PCR. The sample shows about 60,000 clones, roughly nine tenths of them seen only once. The specimen was peripheral blood, collected before pregnancy. These receptors were taken from a female donor with multiple sclerosis, enrolled in a pregnancy study.

The V call is TRBV4-2, the J call TRBJ2-7; 8 bases map to TRBD2. J gave up 4 bases and V 6 bases, and 11 bases lay outside the gene matches. Germline V gene sequence: CDR1 LGHNA, CDR2 YNFKEQ. The CDR3 totals 15 residues. The CDR3 DNA follows: TGTGCCAGCAGTCAACCCGGGGGGGCGCGGTACGAGCAGTACTTC. This encodes CASSQPGGARYEQYF.

J is TRBJ2-7 and V is TRBV10-3; tentative D call: TRBD1 (6 bases). The germline V gene encodes CDR1 ENHRY and CDR2 SYGVKD. This CDR3 has 16 residues. V lost 4 bases and J lost 0, with 16 bases in between. Here the CDR3 reads CAISGTDRPSSYEQYF. For the CDR3, the DNA is TGTGCCATCAGTGGCACCGACAGGCCATCCTCCTACGAGCAGTACTTC.

This chain joins TRBV7-9 and TRBJ1-5; D gene ambiguous. CDR1 and CDR2 from the germline V gene are SEHNR and FQNEAQ (reference sequence). The CDR3 spans 14 residues. V lost 1 base to trimming and J lost 3 bases, with 7 bases between them. The CDR3 loop is CASSLVADNQPQHF. Written as DNA, the CDR3 is TGTGCCAGCAGCTTAGTGGCAGACAATCAGCCCCAGCATTTT.